The 13 T cell receptor beta chains listed next were all sequenced from one sample in a study of blood T cells in healthy people across ages. Next came a second PCR, run for about 7 to 12 cycles, which used a sample-barcoded 5' primer along with a J-beta primer mix. Each CDR3 protein is one row after TCRdb ran MiXCR on the 5' RACE reads. The data contain hundreds of thousands of distinct CDR3 sequences, about 30% of them singletons. The sequencing input was blood. These receptors were taken from a woman older than 75 in good health.

This clonotype was counted many times. This may stem from a read error, because a much larger clone lies one nucleotide away. This chain uses TRBV7-6 with TRBJ2-7, with 7 bases fitting TRBD1. Germline V gene data show CDR1 as SGHVS and CDR2 as FNYEAQ. V shed 5 bases, J shed 7 bases, and the junction held 17 bases outside the gene matches. This CDR3 has 16 amino acids. CDR3 nucleotide sequence: TGTGCCAGCAGCCCAATCGACAGGGACGGACACAATGAGCAGTACTTC. As protein: CASSPIDRDGHNEQYF.

This clonotype has ten or more counts. The chain employs TRBV20-1 and TRBJ1-4, with D uncertain. V lost 5 bases and J lost 6, with 10 bases in between. Germline V gives CDR1 DFQATT, CDR2 SNEGSKA (reference sequence). There are 12 residues in the CDR3. The DNA of the CDR3 is TGCAGTGCTGTAGGGAGAGATGAAAAACTGTTTTTT. It encodes CSAVGRDEKLFF.

This clonotype was counted between two and nine times. This may come from a read error, since a much larger clone is one base off. The gene calls are TRBV20-1 and TRBJ2-5; D perhaps matches TRBD1 (8 bases). Trimming pared 3 bases from V and 11 bases from J, leaving 25 bases between. The CDR3 extends over 15 amino acids. Per germline, CDR1 DFQATT and CDR2 SNEGSKA (reference sequence). DNA for the CDR3: TGCAGTGCTAGCTCGACAGGGGAGGGTTACAATGAGCAGTACTTC. Translation gives CSASSTGEGYNEQYF.

Notes on this clonotype: This clone may be a read error of a much larger clone one base away. The chain employs TRBV24-1 and TRBJ2-7, with a tentative D call TRBD1 (6 bases). This CDR3 is built from 16 residues. The V gene lost 4 bases and the J gene lost 7 bases, with 22 bases spanning the gap. The germline CDR1 and CDR2 sequences are KGHDR and SFDVKD. CDR3 nucleotides: TGTGCCACCAGTGACCCTCCGGGACATCCCTACAATGAGCAGTACTTC. Amino acids: CATSDPPGHPYNEQYF.

The table lists this clonotype with a few counts. V usage is TRBV12-3 or TRBV12-4 and J usage is TRBJ1-2; 8 positions agree with TRBD1. This CDR3 spans 12 amino acids. With 5 bases clipped from V and 7 bases from J, the junction kept 3 bases outside the gene matches. As DNA, the CDR3 is TGTGCCAGCAGTAAGACAGGGGCTGGCTACACCTTC. It specifies CASSKTGAGYTF.

The sample holds many counts of this clonotype. This chain joins TRBV7-9 and TRBJ2-5; D possibly corresponds to TRBD1 (5 bases). In germline, CDR1 is SEHNR, CDR2 FQNEAQ (reference sequence). Trimming pared 3 bases from V and 1 base from J, leaving 15 bases between. The CDR3 runs 16 residues. This CDR3 reads CASSFSSEQVQETQYF. CDR3 DNA: TGTGCCAGCAGCTTCAGTTCGGAACAGGTCCAAGAGACCCAGTACTTC.

In DNA, the CDR3 is TGTGCCAGCAGCTCCACAGGGGGAGGAGATACGCAGTATTTT. Translated, it gives CASSSTGGGDTQYF. This chain uses TRBV7-2 with TRBJ2-3, with 8 positions matching TRBD1. With V trimmed by 4 bases and J by 5 bases, 5 bases remained unmatched. CDR1 and CDR2 (germline): SGHTA, FQGNSA. The CDR3 loop spans 14 amino acids.

The gene calls are TRBV19 and TRBJ2-3; D is undetermined. CDR3 length equals 15 residues. The V and J ends lost 6 bases and 1 base respectively, with 14 bases between them. Germline CDR1 and CDR2: LNHDA and SQIVND (reference sequence). CDR3 coding DNA: TGTGCCAGTAGGGCAGCCCCCTCGGGCACAGATACGCAGTATTTT. Its protein product is CASRAAPSGTDTQYF.

V usage is TRBV27 and J usage is TRBJ2-7; TRBD2 agrees at 7 bases. The ends lost 5 bases at V and 3 bases at J; junction bases unmatched: 10. Germline loops: CDR1 MNHEY, CDR2 SMNVEV (reference sequence). This CDR3 is 15 amino acids long. CDR3 nucleotides: TGTGCCAGCAGTCCGACGACTAGCCATTTCTACGAGCAGTACTTC. Protein: CASSPTTSHFYEQYF.

With regard to this clonotype: This may arise from a read error, as a much more abundant clone is one base away. The chain uses TRBV4-3 and TRBJ2-1, with 11 nucleotides matching TRBD2. CDR3 length: 15 amino acids. CDR1 and CDR2 from the germline V gene are LGHNA and YSLEER. The CDR3 sequence: CASSQASGGIGEQVF. The CDR3 DNA sequence: TGCGCCAGCAGCCAAGCTAGCGGGGGGATCGGTGAGCAGGTCTTC.

This clonotype was picked up many times. This chain connects TRBV6-6 to TRBJ1-5; 8 bases line up with TRBD1. The CDR3 spans 15 residues. V was pared by 5 bases and J by 2 bases, with 5 bases of the junction left unmatched. Germline V CDR1 and CDR2: MNHNY, SVGAGI (reference sequence). CDR3 bases: TGTGCCAGCAGTCCGACAGGGGTCGGCAATCAGCCCCAGCATTTT. Translating it yields CASSPTGVGNQPQHF.

As concerns this clonotype: Given a much more abundant clone one base away, this may be a read error. This chain joins TRBV5-1 and TRBJ2-4, with D perhaps being TRBD1 or TRBD2 (6 bases each). The end of the DNA aligns better with TRBJ2-7, so the J call may be wrong. Germline CDR1 and CDR2: SGHRS and YFSETQ. This CDR3 comprises 14 residues. The CDR3 loop reads CVSRVGGGRDEQYF. CDR3 coding DNA: TGCGTCAGCAGGGTAGGAGGGGGTCGCGACGAGCAGTACTTC.

The rearrangement uses TRBV20-1 and TRBJ2-2; the match to TRBD1 covers 10 bases. Germline CDR1 and CDR2: DFQATT and SNEGSKA (reference sequence). The CDR3 spans 16 residues. The V and J ends lost 1 base and 4 bases, in that order; junction bases with no gene match: 6. CDR3 sequence (DNA): TGCAGTGCTAGAGTCCTGGACAGGGGGGGCACCGGGGAGCTGTTTTTT. It yields the protein CSARVLDRGGTGELFF.